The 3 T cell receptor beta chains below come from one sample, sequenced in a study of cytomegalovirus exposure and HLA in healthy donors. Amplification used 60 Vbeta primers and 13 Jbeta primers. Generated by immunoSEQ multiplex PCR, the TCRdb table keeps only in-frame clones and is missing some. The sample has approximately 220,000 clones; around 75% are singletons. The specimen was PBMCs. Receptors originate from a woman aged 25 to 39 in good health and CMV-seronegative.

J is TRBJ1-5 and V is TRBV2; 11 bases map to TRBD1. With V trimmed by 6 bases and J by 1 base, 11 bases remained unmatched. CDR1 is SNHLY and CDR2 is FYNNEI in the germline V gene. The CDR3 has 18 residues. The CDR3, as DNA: TGTGCCAGCAGACAGATTAGGGGACAGGGGGTCAGCAATCAGCCCCAGCATTTT. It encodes CASRQIRGQGVSNQPQHF. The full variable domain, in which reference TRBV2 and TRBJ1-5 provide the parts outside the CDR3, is EPEVTQTPSHQVTQMGQEVILRCVPISNHLYFYWYRQILGQKVEFLVSFYNNEISEKSEIFDDQFSVERPDGSNFTLKIRSTKLEDSAMYFCASRQIRGQGVSNQPQHFGDGTRLSIL.

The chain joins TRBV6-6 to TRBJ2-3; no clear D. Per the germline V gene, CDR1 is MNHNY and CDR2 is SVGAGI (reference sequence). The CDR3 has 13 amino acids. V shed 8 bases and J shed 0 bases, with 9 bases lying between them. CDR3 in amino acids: CASAFHSTDTQYF. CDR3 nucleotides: TGTGCCAGCGCGTTTCATAGCACAGATACGCAGTATTTT.

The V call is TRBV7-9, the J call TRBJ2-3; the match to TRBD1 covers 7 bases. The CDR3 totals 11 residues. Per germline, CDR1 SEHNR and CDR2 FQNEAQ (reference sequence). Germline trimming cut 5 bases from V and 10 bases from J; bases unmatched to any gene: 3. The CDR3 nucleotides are TGTGCCAGCAGCCTCGACAGGGCGCAGTATTTT. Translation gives CASSLDRAQYF.